This T cell receptor (beta chain) was identified in a study of blood T cell repertoires in COVID-19. Across the study: The United States, Italy and Spain provided the acute and convalescent COVID-19 samples. In each case, the material was cDNA or gDNA derived from T cells, B-cell-depleted T cells, or PBMCs.

Germline assignment: CDR1 MNHEY and CDR2 SVGAGI. The CDR3 is 13 amino acids. Losses at the gene ends were 6 bases for V and 1 base for J; bases not matched to a gene: 1. The method was immunoSEQ multiplex PCR; TCRdb's version includes in-frame clones alone and lacks a portion of them. Found here are about 190,000 clones, 70% to 90% of them singletons; the top ten hold 5% to 7.5%. This clone is a singleton in its sample. This TCR was recovered from a woman aged 40-49 years who had recovered from COVID-19. This chain joins TRBV6-5 and TRBJ2-3, with 7 bases identical to TRBD2. Material for sequencing was peripheral blood. The CDR3: CASRGRGTDTQYF. CDR3 nucleotides: TGTGCCAGCAGAGGGAGGGGCACAGATACGCAGTATTTT.